The 31 T cell receptor beta chains listed next were all sequenced from one sample in a study of blood T cell repertoires in COVID-19. Libraries were prepared by immunoSEQ multiplex PCR; TCRdb keeps only in-frame clonotypes and omits some of them. This sample has about 81,000 clones, with about 86% found just once. The sequenced sample consisted of peripheral blood. All receptors come from a woman aged 80 or over with acute or convalescent COVID-19.

V and J are TRBV5-1 and TRBJ2-1; TRBD2 agrees at 8 bases. The germline CDR1 and CDR2 sequences are SGHRS and YFSETQ. The CDR3 covers 15 residues. With 4 bases clipped from V and 8 bases from J, the junction kept 11 bases outside the gene matches. The CDR3 nucleotides are TGCGCCAGCAGCCCGGGGGGGCATCCCCGGGATGAGCAGTTCTTC. This codes for CASSPGGHPRDEQFF.

V gene TRBV5-1 combines with J gene TRBJ1-4, with a possible D match to TRBD1 (5 bases). CDR3 length: 18 residues. Trimming left V 2 bases short and J 5 bases short, with 22 bases between. CDR1 is SGHRS and CDR2 is YFSETQ in the germline V gene. In DNA, the CDR3 is TGCGCCAGCAGCTTAGGTACCGGGGTGGGGACTAAGAATGAAAAACTGTTTTTT. It encodes CASSLGTGVGTKNEKLFF. The full variable domain, with the rest looked up from reference TRBV5-1 and TRBJ1-4, is KAGVTQTPRYLIKTRGQQVTLSCSPISGHRSVSWYQQTPGQGLQFLFEYFSETQRNKGNFPGRFSGRQFSNSRSEMNVSTLELGDSALYLCASSLGTGVGTKNEKLFFGSGTQLSVL.

This sequence joins TRBV2 and TRBJ2-3; 10 bases align to TRBD2. V lost 8 bases to trimming and J lost 4 bases; unmatched junction nucleotides: 9. There are 15 residues in the CDR3. Germline V lookup: CDR1 SNHLY, CDR2 FYNNEI. CDR3 DNA sequence: TGTGCCAGCCAGAGACTAGCGGGTTTTGCAGATACGCAGTATTTT. Amino acid sequence: CASQRLAGFADTQYF.

The chain combines TRBV20-1 with TRBJ1-1, with 7 bases fitting TRBD1. Germline lookup yields CDR1 DFQATT and CDR2 SNEGSKA (reference sequence). The CDR3 has 11 residues. V dropped 6 bases and J dropped 10; count of bases not matched to a gene: 8. As DNA, the CDR3 is TGCAGTGCCGTACAGGGGCCGGGAGCTTTCTTT. Its protein is CSAVQGPGAFF.

The chain joins TRBV30 to TRBJ1-2; D remains unclear. The CDR3 runs 14 residues. Trimming pared 0 bases from V and 7 bases from J, leaving 15 bases between. The germline V gene has CDR1 GTSNPN and CDR2 SVGIG (reference sequence). CDR3 residues: CAWSVSGSRGGYTF. In DNA form, the CDR3 reads TGTGCCTGGAGTGTATCGGGCTCGCGGGGTGGCTACACCTTC.

The V and J genes are TRBV6-1 and TRBJ2-1; 7 bases match TRBD2. Germline V lookup: CDR1 MNHNS, CDR2 SASEGT. The junction had 17 bases not matched to a gene; V was cut back by 1 base and J by 8 bases. The CDR3 spans 18 residues. Written as DNA, the CDR3 is TGTGCCAGCAGTGAAGGTGTCGGGGGGACTCTTTTACAATATGAGCAGTTCTTC. Translating gives CASSEGVGGTLLQYEQFF.

This clone was observed once. V gene TRBV18 combines with J gene TRBJ1-3; tentative D call: TRBD1 (5 bases). V lost 3 bases and J lost 0, with 12 bases in between. The CDR3 loop spans 16 amino acids. Per germline, CDR1 KGHSH and CDR2 LQKENI. The CDR3 region is CASSPSLGVSGNTIYF. The CDR3 bases are TGTGCCAGCTCACCTTCCTTAGGGGTCTCTGGAAACACCATATATTTT.

The CDR3 reads CAISGTDRAQLFF. The CDR3 region has the DNA TGTGCCATCAGTGGCACCGACAGGGCTCAACTGTTTTTT. The chain carries TRBV10-3 and TRBJ1-4; 7 positions agree with TRBD1. J gave up 12 bases and V 4 bases, and 8 bases lay outside the gene matches. CDR1 and CDR2 (germline): ENHRY, SYGVKD. The CDR3 runs 13 residues.

The chain recombines TRBV29-1 with TRBJ1-1, with D maybe TRBD1 (6 bases). Deletions cut 7 bases from V and 0 bases from J, with 12 bases between. The CDR3 has 13 amino acids. Germline values: CDR1 SQVTM, CDR2 ANQGSEA. In nucleotides, the CDR3 is TGCAGCGGTGTGGACAGCGTGAACACTGAAGCTTTCTTT. Its protein product is CSGVDSVNTEAFF.

The J gene is TRBJ1-5, the V gene TRBV18; 7 bases map to TRBD1. The CDR3 extends over 15 amino acids. Germline trimming cut 6 bases from V and 4 bases from J; bases unmatched to any gene: 9. Germline CDR1 is KGHSH and CDR2 is LQKENI. For the CDR3, the DNA is TGTGCCAGCTCTCCCGGGACAGCGACTAATCAGCCCCAGCATTTT. Translation gives CASSPGTATNQPQHF.

The rearrangement links TRBV7-8 to TRBJ1-2; weak D call: TRBD1 (6 bases). Germline loops: CDR1 SGHVS, CDR2 FQNEAQ. V shed 5 bases and J shed 5 bases, with 21 bases lying between them. This CDR3 is built from 16 residues. CDR3 sequence reads: CASSPLPGGREYGYTF. The CDR3 bases are TGTGCCAGCAGCCCACTTCCCGGGGGGCGCGAATATGGCTACACCTTC.

This clone occurred once. The chain employs TRBV11-3 and TRBJ2-1; D call uncertain. CDR3 size: 13 residues. Germline V gene lookup returns CDR1 SGHNT and CDR2 YENEEA. V lost 5 bases, J lost 4 bases, and 9 bases lay in between. The chain's CDR3 is CASSPSRYNEQFF. CDR3 in DNA: TGTGCCAGCAGCCCCTCTCGTTACAATGAGCAGTTCTTC.

This rearrangement joins TRBV27 to TRBJ1-5, with no clear D. Trimming removed 2 bases at V and 5 bases at J, with 7 bases between. Germline lookup yields CDR1 MNHEY and CDR2 SMNVEV (reference sequence). The CDR3 has 13 residues. CDR3 loop: CASSLREYQPQHF. The CDR3 DNA follows: TGTGCCAGCAGTTTAAGGGAGTATCAGCCCCAGCATTTT.

This clone was seen only once. The chain has TRBV11-3 and TRBJ2-7; perhaps TRBD2 as D (5 bases). Germline CDR1 SGHNT, CDR2 YENEEA. The CDR3 has 13 amino acids. The germline V and J ends were trimmed by 5 bases and 6 bases, with 14 bases remaining between them. The CDR3 here is CASSPSGSGEQYF. The CDR3 DNA follows: TGTGCCAGCAGCCCGTCGGGGTCAGGCGAGCAGTACTTC.

This sequence joins TRBV10-1 and TRBJ2-5; 8 nucleotides agree with TRBD1. This CDR3 region has 14 residues. Germline CDR1 reads WNHNN; CDR2 reads SYGVQD (reference sequence). V was clipped by 7 bases and J by 5 bases; unmatched bases: 9. The CDR3 reads CASKHDRGHETQYF. The CDR3 DNA sequence: TGCGCCAGCAAACATGACAGGGGCCACGAGACCCAGTACTTC.

The rearrangement links TRBV19 to TRBJ1-5; 7 bases agree with TRBD1. V lost 3 bases and J lost 6; bases outside the gene matches: 11. Germline values: CDR1 LNHDA, CDR2 SQIVND (reference sequence). The CDR3 contains 16 residues. The CDR3, as DNA: TGTGCCAGTAGTATGTTGGGACAGATTTACGGTCAGCCCCAGCATTTT. This encodes CASSMLGQIYGQPQHF. Using reference TRBV19 and TRBJ1-5 for the parts outside the CDR3, the full variable domain is DGGITQSPKYLFRKEGQNVTLSCEQNLNHDAMYWYRQDPGQGLRLIYYSQIVNDFQKGDIAEGYSVSREKKESFPLTVTSAQKNPTAFYLCASSMLGQIYGQPQHFGDGTRLSIL.

This chain uses TRBV30 with TRBJ2-7, with a tentative D call TRBD1 (6 bases). Germline values: CDR1 GTSNPN, CDR2 SVGIG (reference sequence). The V end was cut by 5 bases, the J end by 3 bases, with 20 bases between. There are 15 residues in the CDR3. CDR3 loop: CAWSVGGIFLYEQYF. CDR3 nucleotides: TGTGCCTGGTCGGTAGGGGGAATCTTTCTCTACGAGCAGTACTTC.

The rearrangement joins TRBV4-3 to TRBJ1-6; 7 bases agree with TRBD1. The J segment lost 9 bases and the V segment lost 0 bases, leaving 8 bases of the junction unmatched. Per the germline V gene, CDR1 is LGHNA and CDR2 is YSLEER. The CDR3 covers 16 residues. CDR3 protein: CASSQDPRGLGSPLHF. The CDR3 DNA follows: TGCGCCAGCAGCCAAGATCCTAGGGGGCTAGGTTCACCCCTCCACTTT.

The V and J genes are TRBV15 and TRBJ1-2, with a tentative D call TRBD1 (5 bases). Germline V CDR1 and CDR2: LNHNV, YYDKDF (reference sequence). The length of the CDR3 is 15 residues. V shed 5 bases and J shed 2 bases, with 15 bases lying between them. CDR3 in amino acids: CATSLGRGRNYGYTF. The CDR3 nucleotides are TGTGCCACCAGCTTGGGGCGGGGACGGAACTATGGCTACACCTTC. The full variable domain, completed using reference TRBV15 and TRBJ1-2, is DAMVIQNPRYQVTQFGKPVTLSCSQTLNHNVMYWYQQKSSQAPKLLFHYYDKDFNNEADTPDNFQSRRPNTSFCFLDIRSPGLGDTAMYLCATSLGRGRNYGYTFGSGTRLTVV.

The chain employs TRBV7-2 and TRBJ2-3; 8 bases are shared with TRBD2. The CDR3 runs 18 residues. Germline lookup yields CDR1 SGHTA and CDR2 FQGNSA. The V gene end was trimmed by 1 base and the J gene end by 0 bases; junction bases not matched to a gene: 9. The CDR3: CASSLDRTSLGSTDTQYF. CDR3 nucleotide sequence: TGTGCCAGCAGCTTAGACCGGACTAGCCTCGGGAGCACAGATACGCAGTATTTT.

V is TRBV7-2 and J is TRBJ1-1; possibly TRBD1 for D (5 bases). This CDR3 comprises 13 residues. V lost 4 bases and J lost 7, with 13 bases in between. Germline CDR1 SGHTA, CDR2 FQGNSA. The CDR3 reads CASSSRQNSEAFF. The CDR3 bases are TGTGCCAGCAGCTCGCGACAGAATAGTGAAGCTTTCTTT.

The rearrangement links TRBV19 to TRBJ1-5; unclear D gene. V lost 3 bases and J lost 4, with 10 bases in between. Germline CDR1 and CDR2: LNHDA and SQIVND (reference sequence). CDR3 size: 14 residues. CDR3 sequence: CASSISSLNQPQHF. CDR3 nucleotides: TGTGCCAGTAGTATTTCGTCCCTTAATCAGCCCCAGCATTTT.

This clone was observed a handful of times. The chain is built from TRBV10-1 and TRBJ2-2; D call uncertain. Germline values: CDR1 WNHNN, CDR2 SYGVQD (reference sequence). Trimming removed 2 bases at V and 0 bases at J, with 7 bases between. This CDR3 comprises 15 residues. The CDR3 reads CASSEVHSNTGELFF. The CDR3 DNA is TGCGCCAGCAGTGAGGTCCATTCGAACACCGGGGAGCTGTTTTTT.

The V call is TRBV13, the J call TRBJ1-3; D remains ambiguous. Germline CDR1 and CDR2: PRHDT and FYEKMQ (reference sequence). This CDR3 region has 16 residues. V was shortened by 3 bases and J by 0 bases, with 12 bases between the two germline ends. CDR3 DNA: TGTGCCAGCAGCTTCCCCCCTTCCGTCTCTGGAAACACCATATATTTT. Its protein is CASSFPPSVSGNTIYF.

The chain combines TRBV25-1 with TRBJ2-1; 8 bases match TRBD1. J gave up 9 bases and V 4 bases, and 14 bases lay outside the gene matches. Germline V gene lookup returns CDR1 MGHDK and CDR2 SYGVNS. CDR3 length: 16 residues. The CDR3 spells CASSGGTGPRGIEQFF. The CDR3 coding sequence is TGTGCCAGCAGTGGGGGGACAGGACCTAGGGGTATTGAGCAGTTCTTC.

This clone came up once. The chain couples TRBV5-1 to TRBJ2-6; D is perhaps TRBD1 (5 bases). CDR1 and CDR2 (germline): SGHRS, YFSETQ. Between the trimmed V and J ends, which lost 0 bases and 4 bases, there was a span of 8 bases. This CDR3 has 15 residues. As DNA, the CDR3 is TGCGCCAGCAGCTTGGAGGGGCGGGGGGCCAACGTCCTGACTTTC. It translates to CASSLEGRGANVLTF.

The CDR3 nucleotides are TGTGCCAGCAGCCGCTTGACAGACTATGGCTACACCTTC. Protein product: CASSRLTDYGYTF. V usage is TRBV12-3 or TRBV12-4 and J usage is TRBJ1-2, with D possibly TRBD1 on 5 matching bases. V was shortened by 6 bases and J by 3 bases, with 11 bases between the two germline ends. CDR3 length: 13 amino acids.

The J gene is TRBJ2-4, the V gene TRBV6-5, with 8 bases that match TRBD2. The CDR3 covers 14 residues. Germline assignment: CDR1 MNHEY and CDR2 SVGAGI. V was clipped by 7 bases and J by 3 bases; unmatched bases: 5. The CDR3: CASTAGGVKNIQYF. The CDR3 nucleotides read TGTGCCAGCACGGCGGGAGGAGTCAAAAACATTCAGTACTTC.

The genes are TRBV2 and TRBJ2-7; D is uncertain. This CDR3 comprises 12 residues. In germline, CDR1 is SNHLY, CDR2 FYNNEI. Trimming stripped 4 bases from V and 4 bases from J, with 8 bases between. CDR3: CASSVLIYEQYF. CDR3 nucleotide sequence: TGTGCCAGCAGTGTACTGATATACGAGCAGTACTTC.

The chain employs TRBV6-5 and TRBJ1-6; TRBD1 might be the D (5 bases). The CDR3 spans 13 residues. Trimming shortened V by 8 bases and J by 6 bases, and 11 bases separated the two germline ends. The germline V gene has CDR1 MNHEY and CDR2 SVGAGI. The CDR3 is CASRPGGNSPLHF. The CDR3 region has the DNA TGTGCCAGCCGGCCGGGGGGTAATTCACCCCTCCACTTT.

The rearrangement joins TRBV7-3 to TRBJ2-3; 8 positions match TRBD2. In germline, CDR1 is SGHTA, CDR2 FQGTGA. The CDR3 consists of 17 residues. V trimming: 1 base; J trimming: 3 bases; junction bases outside the gene matches: 9. The chain's CDR3 is CASSLIPGLAVTDTQYF. DNA of the CDR3: TGTGCCAGCAGCTTAATCCCCGGACTAGCTGTGACAGATACGCAGTATTTT.